Presented here are 13 T cell receptor beta chains from one specimen sequenced in a study of beta chain features in type 1 diabetes. Sequenced material consisted of expressed TCRB transcripts (all of the isolated RNA was reverse transcribed). Sequenced by immunoSEQ multiplex PCR; TCRdb stores in-frame clones only, minus some. The sample has 680,000 or so clones; roughly a sixth are singletons. The sequenced material came from naive CD4+ T cells from blood. The receptors shown here come from a man younger than 35 in good health.

This chain links TRBV27 with TRBJ2-3, with TRBD2 as a possible D gene (6 bases). Per the germline V gene, CDR1 is MNHEY and CDR2 is SMNVEV (reference sequence). The CDR3 spans 16 residues. V lost 5 bases and J lost 0, with 15 bases in between. DNA for the CDR3: TGTGCCAGCAGTCAGAGTAGCGGATCTAGCACAGATACGCAGTATTTT. Translation gives CASSQSSGSSTDTQYF.

This chain joins TRBV10-3 and TRBJ2-3; 9 positions agree with TRBD1. The CDR3 runs to 14 residues. Trimming removed 7 bases from V and 5 bases from J; junction bases left unmatched: 7. CDR1 ENHRY and CDR2 SYGVKD come from the germline V gene. CDR3 residues: CAITRDRAGDTQYF. Written as DNA, the CDR3 is TGTGCCATCACCCGGGACAGGGCGGGAGATACGCAGTATTTT.

This clone was counted a few times. The genes are TRBV27 and TRBJ2-1, with 9 positions matching TRBD2. V was clipped by 7 bases and J by 3 bases; unmatched bases: 4. Germline V lookup: CDR1 MNHEY, CDR2 SMNVEV (reference sequence). The CDR3 loop spans 14 amino acids. The CDR3 DNA reads TGTGCCAGCACCTTAGCGGGAGTCTACAATGAGCAGTTCTTC. Its translation: CASTLAGVYNEQFF.

V gene TRBV7-3 combines with J gene TRBJ2-7; 8 bases align to TRBD1. The germline gives CDR1 SGHTA, CDR2 FQGTGA. The CDR3 is made up of 14 amino acids. J gave up 0 bases and V 5 bases, and 3 bases lay outside the gene matches. The CDR3 region has the DNA TGTGCCAGCAGCCGGACAGGGAGCTCCTACGAGCAGTACTTC. Amino acid sequence: CASSRTGSSYEQYF.

This clone was detected ten times or more. The V gene is TRBV14, the J gene TRBJ2-7; the D is unclear. CDR3 length equals 13 residues. Germline V CDR1 and CDR2: SGHDN, FVKESK. The germline V and J ends were trimmed by 2 bases and 1 base, with 6 bases remaining between them. For the CDR3, the DNA is TGTGCCAGCAGCCAAATCGGATCCTACGAGCAGTACTTC. It encodes CASSQIGSYEQYF.

This clone turned up a few times. Here the CDR3 reads CASSLWGSGHYNEQFF. CDR3 sequence (DNA): TGTGCCAGCAGTTTATGGGGTTCTGGGCACTACAATGAGCAGTTCTTC. The chain joins TRBV28 to TRBJ2-1; D is undetermined. Trimming removed 0 bases from V and 3 bases from J, with 12 bases in between. CDR3 size: 16 residues. CDR1 is MDHEN and CDR2 is SYDVKM in the germline V gene.

Comment on this clone: Additional DNA sequences in this sample encode the identical CDR3. This chain links TRBV27 with TRBJ1-1; D gene uncertain. Per the germline V gene, CDR1 is MNHEY and CDR2 is SMNVEV (reference sequence). The V and J ends lost 0 bases and 1 base respectively, with 3 bases between them. The CDR3 has 13 amino acids. For the CDR3, the DNA is TGTGCCAGCAGTTTATCGAGGAACACTGAAGCTTTCTTT. This translates into CASSLSRNTEAFF.

This clone was detected only a few times. This chain joins TRBV7-2 and TRBJ2-1; TRBD1 matches at 9 bases. Germline V gene lookup returns CDR1 SGHTA and CDR2 FQGNSA. Trimming at V came to 4 bases and at J to 3 bases, leaving 4 bases not matched to a gene. The CDR3 is made up of 15 amino acids. The CDR3 nucleotides are TGTGCCAGCAGCTCATTGGACAGGGGCTACAATGAGCAGTTCTTC. Its protein is CASSSLDRGYNEQFF.

The chain is built from TRBV4-2 and TRBJ2-7, with 12 bases matching TRBD2. Germline CDR1 and CDR2: LGHNA and YNFKEQ. This CDR3 region has 16 residues. V was clipped by 4 bases and J by 3 bases; unmatched bases: 7. CDR3 in DNA: TGTGCCAGCAGCCGCGGGACTAGCGGGCCTCTCTACGAGCAGTACTTC. Translated, it gives CASSRGTSGPLYEQYF.

Points on this clone: The sample holds other DNA sequences that translate to the same CDR3. The chain couples TRBV4-2 to TRBJ2-7, with 7 bases identical to TRBD1. CDR1 is LGHNA and CDR2 is YNFKEQ in the germline V gene. J was trimmed by 2 bases and V by 0 bases; bases with no gene match: 1. This CDR3 spans 14 amino acids. The CDR3 protein is CASSQEQGTYEQYF. In DNA form, the CDR3 reads TGTGCCAGCAGCCAAGAACAGGGGACCTACGAGCAGTACTTC.

This clone has a handful of counts. The chain combines TRBV5-6 with TRBJ1-5, with 8 bases lining up with TRBD1. The CDR3 consists of 16 residues. The ends lost 0 bases at V and 3 bases at J; junction bases unmatched: 5. Germline V gives CDR1 SGHDT, CDR2 YYEEEE. The CDR3 DNA reads TGTGCCAGCAGCTTGGGGTCAGGGGGCGTCAATCAGCCCCAGCATTTT. The encoded protein is CASSLGSGGVNQPQHF.

The chain employs TRBV5-1 and TRBJ1-6, with D maybe TRBD1 (6 bases). V shed 4 bases and J shed 5 bases, with 13 bases lying between them. Germline CDR1 SGHRS, CDR2 YFSETQ. The CDR3 is 15 amino acids. The CDR3 nucleotides are TGCGCCAGCAGCCCCCAGGGGATGGATAATTCACCCCTCCACTTT. Encoded protein: CASSPQGMDNSPLHF.

The chain uses TRBV29-1 and TRBJ2-7, with D unresolved. Germline V gene lookup returns CDR1 SQVTM and CDR2 ANQGSEA. This CDR3 has 12 amino acids. Trimming took 4 bases from V and 2 from J, leaving 9 bases between them. The CDR3: CSVGVGTYEQYF. The CDR3, as DNA: TGCAGCGTTGGAGTGGGAACCTACGAGCAGTACTTC.